The 22 T cell receptor beta chains below were found in one sample sequenced in a study of blood T cell repertoires in COVID-19. Sequencing used immunoSEQ multiplex PCR; TCRdb keeps in-frame clones, though not all of them. Of about 75,000 clones in the sample, roughly 87% were seen once. Sequenced: peripheral blood. Source of these receptors: a woman between 45 and 60 years old with acute or convalescent COVID-19.

V gene TRBV10-3 combines with J gene TRBJ1-6; 7 nucleotides align to TRBD1. Germline assignment: CDR1 ENHRY and CDR2 SYGVKD. The CDR3 sequence is 14 residues long. The ends lost 7 bases at V and 5 bases at J; junction bases unmatched: 5. The CDR3 region has the DNA TGTGCCATCACCTCCGGGACAGATAATTCACCCCTCCACTTT. Its translation: CAITSGTDNSPLHF.

This clone turned up a few times. The chain carries TRBV5-1 and TRBJ1-1; D unclear. The CDR3 is 15 residues long. Trimming took off 1 base at V and 1 base at J, with 11 bases between the two ends. CDR1 is SGHRS and CDR2 is YFSETQ in the germline V gene. The CDR3 spells CASSLSREGNTEAFF. The CDR3 region has the DNA TGCGCCAGCAGCTTGTCCCGAGAGGGGAACACTGAAGCTTTCTTT.

V usage is TRBV12-3 or TRBV12-4 and J usage is TRBJ1-5; 8 nucleotides align to TRBD1. The ends lost 3 bases at V and 6 bases at J; junction bases unmatched: 1. The CDR3 has 13 residues. In nucleotides, the CDR3 is TGTGCCAGCAGTTTTGACAGGGGTCAGCCCCAGCATTTT. The encoded protein is CASSFDRGQPQHF.

V usage is TRBV27 and J usage is TRBJ2-6; 7 bases map to TRBD1. After removal of 5 bases from V and 0 bases from J, the junction contained 7 bases not matched to a gene. Germline assignment: CDR1 MNHEY and CDR2 SMNVEV (reference sequence). CDR3 length equals 17 residues. The CDR3 loop reads CASSQDRSYSGANVLTF. DNA of the CDR3: TGTGCCAGCAGTCAGGACAGGAGCTACTCTGGGGCCAACGTCCTGACTTTC.

This clone was found a few times. The J gene is TRBJ2-5, the V gene TRBV11-2; tentative D call: TRBD2 (5 bases). This CDR3 comprises 13 residues. V shed 5 bases and J shed 7 bases, with 14 bases lying between them. CDR1 SGHAT and CDR2 FQNNGV come from the germline V gene. CDR3 residues: CASSPQSGGTQYF. CDR3 DNA sequence: TGTGCCAGCAGCCCGCAGAGTGGAGGGACCCAGTACTTC.

This clone was seen once. The chain has TRBV6-5 and TRBJ1-1; D remains unclear. Trimming shortened V by 8 bases and J by 0 bases, and 10 bases separated the two germline ends. The CDR3 is made up of 13 amino acids. From germline, CDR1 is MNHEY and CDR2 SVGAGI. The CDR3 spells CASQGLVNTEAFF. The DNA of the CDR3 is TGTGCCAGCCAAGGACTCGTGAACACTGAAGCTTTCTTT.

The V and J genes are TRBV7-2 and TRBJ1-2; no definite D call. CDR3 size: 14 residues. The germline gives CDR1 SGHTA, CDR2 FQGNSA. Trimming shortened V by 4 bases and J by 8 bases, and 17 bases separated the two germline ends. The CDR3 bases are TGTGCCAGCAGCTCCGACCGGGGAGTGGGAGGCTACACCTTC. Protein: CASSSDRGVGGYTF.

The rearrangement joins TRBV30 to TRBJ2-5; TRBD2 matches at 8 bases. Germline assignment: CDR1 GTSNPN and CDR2 SVGIG (reference sequence). CDR3 size: 15 residues. The ends lost 0 bases at V and 1 base at J; junction bases unmatched: 4. The CDR3 region is CAWSVRGGAQETQYF. The CDR3 DNA is TGTGCCTGGAGTGTACGGGGGGGGGCCCAAGAGACCCAGTACTTC.

The gene calls are TRBV28 and TRBJ2-2; 7 bases agree with TRBD1. The CDR3 runs 15 residues. From germline, CDR1 is MDHEN and CDR2 SYDVKM. V was clipped by 5 bases and J by 3 bases; unmatched bases: 6. CDR3 amino acids: CASSPDRAHTGELFF. Here the CDR3 DNA reads TGTGCCAGCAGTCCAGACAGGGCTCACACCGGGGAGCTGTTTTTT.

This rearrangement joins TRBV5-8 to TRBJ2-1; D remains ambiguous. In germline, CDR1 is SGHTS, CDR2 YDEGEE. This CDR3 is built from 12 residues. Trimming took 4 bases from V and 8 from J, leaving 10 bases between them. CDR3: CASSRANDEQFF. CDR3 coding DNA: TGTGCCAGCAGCCGAGCGAACGATGAGCAGTTCTTC.

The chain uses TRBV30 and TRBJ1-5, with no clear D. CDR1 is GTSNPN, CDR2 SVGIG, per germline (reference sequence). This CDR3 contains 13 residues. Trimming pared 2 bases from V and 7 bases from J, leaving 12 bases between. CDR3 sequence (DNA): TGTGCCTGGAGTTTGGGGTCGGGGCAGCCCCAGCATTTT. The encoded protein is CAWSLGSGQPQHF. The full variable domain, in which reference TRBV30 and TRBJ1-5 provide the parts outside the CDR3, is SQTIHQWPATLVQPVGSPLSLECTVEGTSNPNLYWYRQAAGRGLQLLFYSVGIGQISSEVPQNLSASRPQDRQFILSSKKLLLSDSGFYLCAWSLGSGQPQHFGDGTRLSIL.

Of note for this clone: Distinct nucleotide sequences in the sample also encode this CDR3. The rearrangement joins TRBV7-3 to TRBJ1-5; 7 nucleotides agree with TRBD1. CDR3 length: 18 residues. Germline CDR1 reads SGHTA; CDR2 reads FQGTGA. The J segment lost 4 bases and the V segment lost 0 bases, leaving 12 bases of the junction unmatched. The CDR3 protein is CASSLTFGTGTVNQPQHF. The CDR3 nucleotides are TGTGCCAGCAGCTTAACGTTTGGCACCGGGACAGTAAATCAGCCCCAGCATTTT.

This chain joins TRBV24-1 and TRBJ1-1, with 8 bases identical to TRBD1. CDR1 and CDR2 from the germline V gene are KGHDR and SFDVKD. The junction had 0 bases not matched to a gene; V was cut back by 3 bases and J by 4 bases. The CDR3 loop spans 13 amino acids. The CDR3 nucleotides read TGTGCCACCAGTGATACAGGGGGCACTGAAGCTTTCTTT. Encoded protein: CATSDTGGTEAFF.

This clone has only one observation. The J gene is TRBJ1-5, the V gene TRBV18; 8 bases are shared with TRBD1. Germline V CDR1 and CDR2: KGHSH, LQKENI. V was clipped by 6 bases and J by 1 base; unmatched bases: 5. CDR3 length: 15 amino acids. The CDR3 spells CASSYDRGSNQPQHF. In DNA form, the CDR3 reads TGTGCCAGCTCGTATGACAGGGGAAGCAATCAGCCCCAGCATTTT.

The chain links TRBV7-4 to TRBJ1-3, with 9 bases lining up with TRBD1. V shed 3 bases and J 0 bases; nucleotides not matched to a gene: 0. Germline CDR1 reads SGHVT; CDR2 reads SQSDAQ. CDR3 length: 15 residues. The CDR3 loop is CASSLTGGSGNTIYF. As DNA, the CDR3 is TGTGCCAGCAGCTTGACAGGGGGCTCTGGAAACACCATATATTTT.

In this sample, this clone turned up a few times. CDR3 DNA sequence: TGCGCCAGCAGCCCCCTCGGGACAGCCACGGGTTCACCCCTCCACTTT. Translated: CASSPLGTATGSPLHF. The genes are TRBV4-3 and TRBJ1-6, with 7 bases aligning to TRBD1. Germline assignment: CDR1 LGHNA and CDR2 YSLEER. This CDR3 contains 16 residues. V shed 4 bases, J shed 9 bases, and the junction held 12 bases outside the gene matches.

In this sample, this clone turned up once. J is TRBJ2-5 and V is TRBV6-1; the match to TRBD2 covers 13 bases. The CDR3 is 14 amino acids. Germline V gives CDR1 MNHNS, CDR2 SASEGT. With 3 bases clipped from V and 5 bases from J, the junction kept 0 bases outside the gene matches. As DNA, the CDR3 is TGTGCCAGCAGTGAGACTAGCGGGAGGGAGACCCAGTACTTC. This codes for CASSETSGRETQYF.

The chain uses TRBV28 and TRBJ2-5, with D hard to call. Germline CDR1 and CDR2: MDHEN and SYDVKM. This CDR3 has 14 residues. With 2 bases removed from V and 5 bases from J, the gap between germline ends came to 12 bases. The CDR3 region is CASSLASGGETQYF. CDR3 nucleotide sequence: TGTGCCAGCAGTTTAGCCTCCGGCGGTGAGACCCAGTACTTC.

The rearrangement links TRBV18 to TRBJ1-4; no clear D. Germline V CDR1 and CDR2: KGHSH, LQKENI. The V and J ends lost 3 bases and 2 bases respectively, with 4 bases between them. The CDR3 runs 13 residues. The CDR3 region has the DNA TGTGCCAGCTCACCCCAGACTAATGAAAAACTGTTTTTT. Amino acids: CASSPQTNEKLFF.

This chain links TRBV28 with TRBJ2-2, with a weak D call TRBD1 (5 bases). Trimming stripped 5 bases from V and 6 bases from J, with 13 bases between. The V gene's germline CDR1 is MDHEN and CDR2 SYDVKM. The CDR3 covers 14 residues. The CDR3 sequence is CASSPREMPGELFF. The DNA for the CDR3 is TGTGCCAGCAGTCCCAGGGAAATGCCCGGGGAGCTGTTTTTT. Supplemented by reference TRBV28 and TRBJ2-2, the full variable domain reads DVKVTQSSRYLVKRTGEKVFLECVQDMDHENMFWYRQDPGLGLRLIYFSYDVKMKEKGDIPEGYSVSREKKERFSLILESASTNQTSMYLCASSPREMPGELFFGEGSRLTVL.

This rearrangement joins TRBV18 to TRBJ2-2, with TRBD1 matching 7 bases. CDR3 length: 15 amino acids. With 4 bases clipped from V and 0 bases from J, the junction kept 2 bases outside the gene matches. Germline CDR1 KGHSH, CDR2 LQKENI. CDR3: CASSLGQPNTGELFF. CDR3 bases: TGTGCCAGCTCACTGGGACAGCCGAACACCGGGGAGCTGTTTTTT.

V is TRBV7-9 and J is TRBJ2-1; 9 bases are shared with TRBD2. V lost 1 base, J lost 7 bases, and 8 bases stayed unmatched. This CDR3 spans 16 amino acids. Germline V gives CDR1 SEHNR, CDR2 FQNEAQ (reference sequence). DNA for the CDR3: TGTGCCAGCAGCTTAGTTAAGCCTAGCGGGACTAATGAGCAGTTCTTC. Its protein is CASSLVKPSGTNEQFF.